The table lists the clone carrying this T cell receptor (delta chain) with many counts. This probably arose from a read error, given a far larger clone one base away. Other DNA sequences of this sample code for an identical CDR3. TCRdb applied CATT to the multiplex PCR reads for clone calling. The table shows 40,000 to 55,000 delta-chain clones, with roughly 1.9% occurring only once. The record originates from a study of γδ T cells in repeated Plasmodium falciparum infection. The sequencing sample was made of gamma-delta T cells from blood. The clonotype comes from a pool of human donors (malaria-infected and uninfected, not separated).

CDR3 residues: CALWDNKFRCSPYTDKLIF. Written as DNA, the CDR3 is TGTGCTCTTTGGGACAATAAGTTTCGCTGTTCCCCGTACACCGATAAACTCATCTTT. V is TRDV1 and J is TRDJ1; D remains ambiguous. The J gene, absent from TCRdb, was called here by matching the DNA to germline. The germline gives CDR1 TSWWSYY, CDR2 QGS. The CDR3 spans 19 residues.